The next 7 T cell receptor beta chains were all read from a single sample in a study of vaccination and CD4 T cells after COVID-19. Scientists ran DNA taken from cultured CD4+ T cells through the Oncomine TCR Beta short-read assay for sequencing. TCRdb redid the calling of the PCR reads with MiXCR, one entry per CDR3 protein. The table records roughly 22,000 distinct CDR3 sequences, about three fifths of them present only once. Treatment: approximately 9-day PBMC culture with coronavirus spike peptide pools or control peptides (ViraFEST assay). These receptors are not linked to any known antigen. Source material: CD4+ T cells from blood, cultured in vitro. These receptors came from a human donor who had recovered from COVID-19.

This clonotype was detected a few times. V gene TRBV6-1 combines with J gene TRBJ1-2; D gene unclear. The CDR3 is 13 amino acids. Germline CDR1 MNHNS, CDR2 SASEGT. Trimming stripped 7 bases from V and 3 bases from J, with 12 bases between. CDR3 DNA sequence: TGTGCCAGCATTCACGACACCCACTATGGCTACACCTTC. It is translated as CASIHDTHYGYTF.

The chain uses TRBV7-2 and TRBJ1-6; TRBD1 agrees at 9 bases. Germline V lookup: CDR1 SGHTA, CDR2 FQGNSA. V shed 5 bases, J shed 0 bases, and the junction held 2 bases outside the gene matches. The CDR3 extends over 16 amino acids. The CDR3 is CASSGQGSSYNSPLHF. Written as DNA, the CDR3 is TGTGCCAGCAGCGGACAGGGGAGCTCCTATAATTCACCCCTCCACTTT.

In this sample, this clonotype turned up a few times. The chain employs TRBV20-1 and TRBJ1-2; D uncertain. There are 12 residues in the CDR3. The V gene lost 5 bases and the J gene lost 6 bases, with 13 bases spanning the gap. CDR1 is DFQATT, CDR2 SNEGSKA, per germline (reference sequence). The CDR3 coding sequence is TGCAGTGCTTTCCACCGAGAAAATGGCTACACCTTC. It is translated as CSAFHRENGYTF.

The rearrangement uses TRBV7-5 and TRBJ2-7; the table's D call TRBD2 went unverified against the DNA. TRBV7-5 is termed a pseudogene. CDR3 length equals 12 residues. The CDR3 is CTLAGRKYEQYF. The CDR3 coding sequence is TGTACTTTAGCGGGAAGAAAGTACGAGCAGTACTTC.

This clonotype appeared once. Here the CDR3 reads CASKPVTSSYEQYF. The DNA for the CDR3 is TGTGCCAGCAAACCGGTAACGAGCTCCTACGAGCAGTACTTC. V is TRBV6-1 and J is TRBJ2-7; D gene unclear. V lost 7 bases and J 0 bases, leaving 13 bases between the germline ends. Germline CDR1 reads MNHNS; CDR2 reads SASEGT. The CDR3 covers 14 residues.

V and J are TRBV6-1 and TRBJ1-1; D is possibly TRBD1 (6 bases). Germline CDR1 is MNHNS and CDR2 is SASEGT. The CDR3 totals 15 residues. The ends were cut back, 7 bases at V and 4 bases at J, with 19 bases in the middle. The CDR3 sequence: CASTLNQGMGTEAFF. The CDR3 region has the DNA TGTGCCAGCACCCTGAATCAGGGGATGGGCACTGAAGCTTTCTTT.

This clonotype was seen more than once but under ten times. The chain combines TRBV27 with TRBJ2-2; D may be TRBD2 (6 bases). The ends were cut back, 5 bases at V and 0 bases at J, with 13 bases in the middle. Per germline, CDR1 MNHEY and CDR2 SMNVEV (reference sequence). This CDR3 is 16 amino acids long. The CDR3 DNA reads TGTGCCAGCAGTCCTACGGGACTTTCGAACACCGGGGAGCTGTTTTTT. The encoded protein is CASSPTGLSNTGELFF.